These 25 T cell receptor beta chains were all obtained from the same sample, sequenced in a study of persistence of HIV-infected CD4 T cells. No cognate antigen is known for these TCRs. Sequencing used immunoSEQ version 4 in survey mode. Sequencing used immunoSEQ multiplex PCR; TCRdb keeps in-frame clones, though not all of them. The table records more than 30,000 clones, roughly 89% of them present only once. Anti-CD3/anti-CD28 beads served as a nonspecific positive control stimulus. Sorting of responding CD4+ T cells relied on upregulated CD40 ligand together with CD69. Sequenced here: CD4+ T cells sorted from PBMCs after roughly 19-hour stimulation, sampled from a patient who received antiretroviral therapy. The receptors derive from an adult man with HIV who was CMV-seropositive.

The chain links TRBV6-2 or TRBV6-3 to TRBJ1-5, with 7 nucleotides matching TRBD1. Germline V CDR1 and CDR2: MNHEY, SVGEGT. V shed 2 bases, J shed 6 bases, and the junction held 10 bases outside the gene matches. The CDR3 length is 16 residues. Here the CDR3 reads CASSYTLNRGSQPQHF. As DNA, the CDR3 is TGTGCCAGCAGTTACACCTTGAACAGGGGCAGTCAGCCCCAGCATTTT.

The DNA of the CDR3 is TGTGCCAGCAGCGTAGATTTAGCGGGAGCGACCTTGAACACCGGGGAGCTGTTTTTT. Translating it yields CASSVDLAGATLNTGELFF. V usage is TRBV9 and J usage is TRBJ2-2; 9 nucleotides align to TRBD2. With V trimmed by 0 bases and J by 1 base, 10 bases remained unmatched. CDR1 is SGDLS, CDR2 YYNGEE, per germline. The CDR3 has 19 amino acids.

This chain connects TRBV4-1 to TRBJ2-7; perhaps TRBD1 as D (6 bases). Germline values: CDR1 MGHRA, CDR2 YSYEKL. The V gene lost 4 bases and the J gene lost 0 bases, with 19 bases spanning the gap. The CDR3 runs to 17 residues. Here the CDR3 reads CASSPKPGEKGSYEQYF. In nucleotides, the CDR3 is TGCGCCAGCAGCCCAAAGCCAGGGGAAAAAGGCTCCTACGAGCAGTACTTC.

The chain is built from TRBV4-1 and TRBJ1-1; D perhaps matches TRBD1 (5 bases). V shed 2 bases and J shed 5 bases, with 18 bases lying between them. Germline V CDR1 and CDR2: MGHRA, YSYEKL. This CDR3 is 16 amino acids long. The CDR3 spells CASSQIGALRSTEAFF. CDR3 nucleotides: TGCGCCAGCAGCCAAATAGGGGCTCTGAGAAGTACTGAAGCTTTCTTT.

The V and J genes are TRBV25-1 and TRBJ2-7; a possible D gene is TRBD2 (6 bases). Trimming took 4 bases from V and 1 from J, leaving 17 bases between them. The germline V gene has CDR1 MGHDK and CDR2 SYGVNS. This CDR3 contains 16 residues. CDR3 amino acids: CASSGRDSRSSYEQYF. CDR3 nucleotide sequence: TGTGCCAGCAGTGGACGGGACTCCCGTTCGTCCTACGAGCAGTACTTC.

V gene TRBV3-1 (or the pseudogene TRBV3-2) combines with J gene TRBJ2-5; 14 bases line up with TRBD2. The V gene end was trimmed by 5 bases and the J gene end by 5 bases; junction bases not matched to a gene: 7. CDR3 length equals 16 residues. CDR1 and CDR2 (germline): LGHDT, YNNKEL (reference sequence). The CDR3 spells CASSSRLAGGSETQYF. CDR3 nucleotide sequence: TGTGCCAGCAGCTCCCGACTAGCGGGGGGGTCGGAGACCCAGTACTTC.

The V and J genes are TRBV30 and TRBJ2-1; D unclear. This CDR3 spans 14 amino acids. Germline CDR1 is GTSNPN and CDR2 is SVGIG (reference sequence). Between the trimmed V and J ends, which lost 3 bases and 0 bases, there was a span of 9 bases. The CDR3 coding sequence is TGTGCCTGGAGGCAGCCCAGCTCCTACAATGAGCAGTTCTTC. Translating gives CAWRQPSSYNEQFF.

In this sample, this clone turned up a few times. The chain uses TRBV29-1 and TRBJ1-1, with D perhaps matching TRBD1 (6 bases). This CDR3 has 11 amino acids. The V end lost 5 bases, the J end lost 8 bases, and 12 bases lay between the germline ends. CDR1 is SQVTM and CDR2 is ANQGSEA in the germline V gene. The CDR3 protein is CSVMDSFEAFF. CDR3 coding DNA: TGCAGCGTTATGGACAGCTTCGAAGCTTTCTTT.

J is TRBJ2-5 and V is TRBV18; D assignment may be TRBD1 or TRBD2 (5 bases each). V was trimmed by 5 bases and J by 4 bases, leaving 17 bases between them. The V gene's germline CDR1 is KGHSH and CDR2 LQKENI. The CDR3 has 15 amino acids. CDR3 loop: CASSAREGSGETQYF. CDR3 nucleotides: TGTGCCAGCTCAGCTCGCGAGGGGAGCGGAGAGACCCAGTACTTC.

The chain has TRBV7-2 and TRBJ2-2; no clear D gene. The germline V gene has CDR1 SGHTA and CDR2 FQGNSA. This CDR3 region has 14 residues. V was shortened by 1 base and J by 5 bases, with 8 bases between the two germline ends. CDR3 sequence reads: CASSLGRITGELFF. As DNA, the CDR3 is TGTGCCAGCAGCTTAGGACGGATTACCGGGGAGCTGTTTTTT.

This clone has just a few counts. The chain links TRBV30 to TRBJ1-1; weak D call: TRBD1 (5 bases). The germline CDR1 and CDR2 sequences are GTSNPN and SVGIG (reference sequence). CDR3 length: 14 residues. Trimming cost V 3 bases and J 3 bases, with 14 bases left between them. CDR3 in amino acids: CAWRRVGRDTEAFF. The CDR3 nucleotides read TGTGCCTGGAGGAGGGTTGGCAGGGACACTGAAGCTTTCTTT.

This clone was counted once. V gene TRBV6-4 combines with J gene TRBJ2-6, with no clear D. Trimming cost V 3 bases and J 0 bases, with 9 bases left between them. The CDR3 spans 16 residues. Germline V gene sequence: CDR1 MRHNA, CDR2 SNTAGT. CDR3 coding DNA: TGTGCCAGCAGTGATAGTGGGCTCTCTGGGGCCAACGTCCTGACTTTC. Translation gives CASSDSGLSGANVLTF.

The V call is TRBV12-3 or TRBV12-4, the J call TRBJ1-1, with D unclear. The CDR3 sequence is 13 residues long. V lost 5 bases and J lost 1, with 8 bases in between. The CDR3 reads CASSPRENTEAFF. Written as DNA, the CDR3 is TGTGCCAGCAGTCCGCGGGAGAACACTGAAGCTTTCTTT.

The chain uses TRBV18 and TRBJ1-2, with D possibly TRBD1 on 5 matching bases. CDR1 and CDR2 (germline): KGHSH, LQKENI. With 5 bases removed from V and 3 bases from J, the gap between germline ends came to 19 bases. This CDR3 region has 16 residues. The CDR3 nucleotides are TGTGCCAGCTCAATGGGACCCGAGGGGTCGGACTATGGCTACACCTTC. This sequence encodes CASSMGPEGSDYGYTF.

CDR3 sequence (DNA): TGTGCCTGGGGGACATTTAGCAATCAGCCCCAGCATTTT. Translation gives CAWGTFSNQPQHF. This chain connects TRBV30 to TRBJ1-5; D might be TRBD1 (6 bases). V was clipped by 5 bases and J by 0 bases, with 8 bases between them. This CDR3 is built from 13 residues. Germline V gene sequence: CDR1 GTSNPN, CDR2 SVGIG (reference sequence). Full variable domain (rest looked up from reference TRBV30 and TRBJ1-5): SQTIHQWPATLVQPVGSPLSLECTVEGTSNPNLYWYRQAAGRGLQLLFYSVGIGQISSEVPQNLSASRPQDRQFILSSKKLLLSDSGFYLCAWGTFSNQPQHFGDGTRLSIL.

This sequence joins TRBV25-1 and TRBJ2-7, with 13 positions matching TRBD2. The CDR3 spans 14 residues. The J segment lost 6 bases and the V segment lost 6 bases, leaving 5 bases of the junction unmatched. Germline assignment: CDR1 MGHDK and CDR2 SYGVNS. CDR3 nucleotides: TGTGCCAGCAGAGAGTGGACTAGCGGGAGCGAGCAGTACTTC. This codes for CASREWTSGSEQYF.

The chain uses TRBV12-5 and TRBJ2-2, with D perhaps matching TRBD2 (6 bases). CDR3 length: 16 residues. V dropped 1 base and J dropped 4 bases, with 13 bases sitting between them. Germline loops: CDR1 LGHNT, CDR2 FRNRAP. The CDR3 region has the DNA TGTGCTAGTGGTTTGGGGGCGGAGGGCCCCACCGGGGAGCTGTTTTTT. As protein: CASGLGAEGPTGELFF.

This sequence joins TRBV5-1 and TRBJ2-5; 12 nucleotides match TRBD2. This CDR3 has 17 residues. CDR1 and CDR2 from the germline V gene are SGHRS and YFSETQ. V dropped 5 bases and J dropped 3; count of bases not matched to a gene: 11. CDR3 bases: TGCGCCAGCAGTTTAAGGACTAGCGGGATAGGGGAAGAGACCCAGTACTTC. Amino acid sequence: CASSLRTSGIGEETQYF.

Only a few counts were recorded for this clone. The rearrangement joins TRBV12-5 to TRBJ1-5; D might be TRBD1 (6 bases). CDR1 LGHNT and CDR2 FRNRAP come from the germline V gene. The ends were cut back, 1 base at V and 5 bases at J, with 15 bases in the middle. This CDR3 has 16 residues. The CDR3 DNA is TGTGCTAGTGGTTTGGAACAGGGATTTGGGGATCAGCCCCAGCATTTT. Its translation: CASGLEQGFGDQPQHF.

This sequence joins TRBV3-1 (or the pseudogene TRBV3-2) and TRBJ2-1; D is ambiguous. Germline V lookup: CDR1 LGHDT, CDR2 YNNKEL (reference sequence). The CDR3 covers 15 residues. V lost 6 bases and J 3 bases, leaving 15 bases between the germline ends. CDR3 loop: CASSLSPRSYNEQFF. The DNA for the CDR3 is TGTGCCAGCAGTCTTTCTCCGCGGAGCTACAATGAGCAGTTCTTC.

The genes are TRBV2 and TRBJ1-5, with a weak D call TRBD1 (6 bases). The CDR3 consists of 13 residues. Germline loops: CDR1 SNHLY, CDR2 FYNNEI. V shed 5 bases and J shed 7 bases, with 12 bases lying between them. The CDR3 region is CASSLDRPQPQHF. The CDR3, as DNA: TGTGCCAGCAGTTTGGACAGACCCCAGCCCCAGCATTTT.

This clone was seen a single time. This chain joins TRBV10-3 and TRBJ1-5; D may be TRBD1 (5 bases). The V gene lost 4 bases and the J gene lost 1 base, with 14 bases spanning the gap. CDR1 is ENHRY, CDR2 SYGVKD, per germline. This CDR3 contains 16 residues. This CDR3 is CAISVGGIESNQPQHF. CDR3 DNA sequence: TGTGCCATCAGTGTGGGGGGAATTGAGAGCAATCAGCCCCAGCATTTT.

The rearrangement joins TRBV7-2 to TRBJ2-5; a possible D gene is TRBD1 (6 bases). The CDR3 runs to 15 residues. V lost 5 bases to trimming and J lost 4 bases, with 17 bases between them. Per the germline V gene, CDR1 is SGHTA and CDR2 is FQGNSA. The CDR3 region is CASSPTPGVGETQYF. In DNA, the CDR3 is TGTGCCAGCAGCCCTACCCCAGGGGTGGGAGAGACCCAGTACTTC.

The chain uses TRBV3-1 (or the pseudogene TRBV3-2) and TRBJ2-7; the D gene could be TRBD1 or TRBD2 (7 bases each). The CDR3 is 15 amino acids. V dropped 4 bases and J dropped 0 bases, with 13 bases sitting between them. Looked up from germline, CDR1 is LGHDT and CDR2 is YNNKEL (reference sequence). The CDR3 region is CASSRSGGDSYEQYF. DNA of the CDR3: TGTGCCAGCAGCCGATCAGGGGGGGACTCCTACGAGCAGTACTTC.

This chain joins TRBV6-5 and TRBJ2-3; D call uncertain. The CDR3 is made up of 11 amino acids. The V end lost 4 bases, the J end lost 5 bases, and 4 bases lay between the germline ends. Germline V gene data show CDR1 as MNHEY and CDR2 as SVGAGI. The chain's CDR3 is CASSWKDTQYF. Here the CDR3 DNA reads TGTGCCAGCAGTTGGAAAGATACGCAGTATTTT.